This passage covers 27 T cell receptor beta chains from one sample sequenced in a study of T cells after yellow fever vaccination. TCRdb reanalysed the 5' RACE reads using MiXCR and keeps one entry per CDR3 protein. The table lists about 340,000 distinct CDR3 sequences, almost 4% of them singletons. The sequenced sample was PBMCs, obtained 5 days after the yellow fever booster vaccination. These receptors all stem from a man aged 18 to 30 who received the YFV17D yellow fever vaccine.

The CDR3 spells CASSMFSGGDNEQFF. CDR3 sequence (DNA): TGTGCCAGTAGTATGTTTAGCGGGGGGGACAATGAGCAGTTCTTC. This sequence joins TRBV19 and TRBJ2-1; TRBD2 agrees at 11 bases. CDR1 and CDR2 (germline): LNHDA, SQIVND (reference sequence). Losses at the gene ends were 3 bases for V and 5 bases for J; bases not matched to a gene: 3. The CDR3 is 15 amino acids.

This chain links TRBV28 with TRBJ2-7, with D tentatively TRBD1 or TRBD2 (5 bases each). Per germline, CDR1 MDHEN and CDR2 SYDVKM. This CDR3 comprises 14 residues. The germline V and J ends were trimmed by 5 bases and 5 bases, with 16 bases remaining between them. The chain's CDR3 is CASSPRGRVDEQYV. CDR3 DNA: TGTGCCAGCAGTCCCCGGGGCAGGGTGGACGAGCAGTACGTC.

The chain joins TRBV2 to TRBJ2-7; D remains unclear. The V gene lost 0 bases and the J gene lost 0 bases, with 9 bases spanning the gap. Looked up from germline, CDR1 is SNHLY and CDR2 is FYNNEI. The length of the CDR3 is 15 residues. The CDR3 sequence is CASSEAGCSSYEQYF. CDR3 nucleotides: TGTGCCAGCAGTGAAGCAGGCTGTTCCTCCTACGAGCAGTACTTC.

CDR3 region: CSAISGSSGVGYEQYF. CDR3 bases: TGCAGTGCTATCTCGGGGAGTTCCGGGGTCGGGTACGAGCAGTACTTC. J is TRBJ2-7 and V is TRBV20-1; D might be TRBD2 (5 bases). The ends were cut back, 4 bases at V and 4 bases at J, with 23 bases in the middle. The CDR3 runs to 16 residues. Germline V gives CDR1 DFQATT, CDR2 SNEGSKA (reference sequence).

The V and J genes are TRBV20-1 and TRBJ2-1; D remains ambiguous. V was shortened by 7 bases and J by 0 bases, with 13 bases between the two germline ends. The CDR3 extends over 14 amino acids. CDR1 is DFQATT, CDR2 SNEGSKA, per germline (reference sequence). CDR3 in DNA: TGCAGTGGGGGTGACCTCCACTCCTACAATGAGCAGTTCTTC. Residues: CSGGDLHSYNEQFF.

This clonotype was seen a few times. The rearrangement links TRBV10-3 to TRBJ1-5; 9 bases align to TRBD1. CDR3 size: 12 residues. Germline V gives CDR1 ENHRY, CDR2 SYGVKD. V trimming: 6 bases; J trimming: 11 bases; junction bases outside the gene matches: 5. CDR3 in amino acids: CAIRDRGNTQHF. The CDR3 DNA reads TGTGCCATCAGGGACAGGGGTAACACCCAGCATTTT.

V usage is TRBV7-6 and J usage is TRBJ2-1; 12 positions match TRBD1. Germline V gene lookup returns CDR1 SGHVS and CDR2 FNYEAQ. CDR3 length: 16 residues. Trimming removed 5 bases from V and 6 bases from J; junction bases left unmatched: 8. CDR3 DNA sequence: TGTGCCAGCAGCACCTGGGGACAGGGGGCCGGCAATGAGCAGTTCTTC. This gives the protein CASSTWGQGAGNEQFF.

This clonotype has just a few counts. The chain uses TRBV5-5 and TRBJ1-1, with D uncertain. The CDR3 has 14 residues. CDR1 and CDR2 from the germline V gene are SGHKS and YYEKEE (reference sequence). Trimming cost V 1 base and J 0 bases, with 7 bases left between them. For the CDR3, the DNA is TGTGCCAGCAGCTTGCGTCCCGTGAACACTGAAGCTTTCTTT. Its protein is CASSLRPVNTEAFF.

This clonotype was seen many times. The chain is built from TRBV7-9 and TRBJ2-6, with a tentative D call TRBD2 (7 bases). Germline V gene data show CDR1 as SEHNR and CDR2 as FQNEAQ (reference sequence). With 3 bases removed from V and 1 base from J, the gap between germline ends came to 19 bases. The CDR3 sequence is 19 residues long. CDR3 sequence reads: CASSFGPGGRDSGANVLTF. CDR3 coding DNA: TGTGCCAGCAGCTTCGGCCCGGGGGGCCGAGATTCTGGGGCCAACGTCCTGACTTTC. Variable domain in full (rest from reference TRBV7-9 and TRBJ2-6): DTGVSQNPRHKITKRGQNVTFRCDPISEHNRLYWYRQTLGQGPEFLTYFQNEAQLEKSRLLSDRFSAERPKGSFSTLEIQRTEQGDSAMYLCASSFGPGGRDSGANVLTFGAGSRLTVL.

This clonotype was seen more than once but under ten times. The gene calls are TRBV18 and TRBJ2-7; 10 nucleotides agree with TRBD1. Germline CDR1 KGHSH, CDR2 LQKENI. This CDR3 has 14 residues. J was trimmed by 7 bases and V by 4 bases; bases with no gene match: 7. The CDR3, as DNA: TGTGCCAGCTCACACGGGACAGGGGTAGGAGAGCAGTACGTC. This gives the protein CASSHGTGVGEQYV.

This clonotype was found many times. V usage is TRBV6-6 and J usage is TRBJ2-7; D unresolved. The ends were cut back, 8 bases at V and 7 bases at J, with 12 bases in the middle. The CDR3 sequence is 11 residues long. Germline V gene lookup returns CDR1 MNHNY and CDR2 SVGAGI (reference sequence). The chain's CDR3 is CASGPLGEQYV. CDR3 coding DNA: TGTGCCAGCGGACCCCTGGGGGAGCAGTACGTC.

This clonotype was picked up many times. The CDR3 DNA reads as TGCGCCAGCAGCTACTTTGGCGGGGGATCCTACAATGAGCAGTTCTTC. It yields the protein CASSYFGGGSYNEQFF. This chain links TRBV5-1 with TRBJ2-1; 7 positions match TRBD2. The V gene's germline CDR1 is SGHRS and CDR2 YFSETQ. CDR3 length equals 16 residues. J was trimmed by 1 base and V by 3 bases; bases with no gene match: 7.

The DNA for the CDR3 is TGTGCCAGCAGCCAAATCTGGGGCGGGATGAACACTGAAGCTTTCTTT. Translation: CASSQIWGGMNTEAFF. The chain couples TRBV3-1 to TRBJ1-1; possibly TRBD1 for D (5 bases). The length of the CDR3 is 16 residues. V dropped 2 bases and J dropped 0 bases, with 13 bases sitting between them. In germline, CDR1 is LGHDT, CDR2 YNNKEL (reference sequence).

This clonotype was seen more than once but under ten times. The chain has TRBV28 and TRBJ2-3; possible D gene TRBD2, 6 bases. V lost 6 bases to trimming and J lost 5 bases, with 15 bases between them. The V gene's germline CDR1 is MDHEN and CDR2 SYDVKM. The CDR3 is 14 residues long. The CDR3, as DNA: TGTGCCAGCAGGCTGCTAGCGTCAGGAGATACGCAGTATTTT. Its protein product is CASRLLASGDTQYF.

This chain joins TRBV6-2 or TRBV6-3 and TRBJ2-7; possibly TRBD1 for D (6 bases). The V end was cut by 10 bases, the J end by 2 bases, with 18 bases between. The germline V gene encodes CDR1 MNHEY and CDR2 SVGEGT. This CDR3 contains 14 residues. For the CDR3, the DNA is TGTGCCACCAAACAGGGCACGGGCGCCTACGAGCAGTACTTC. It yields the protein CATKQGTGAYEQYF.

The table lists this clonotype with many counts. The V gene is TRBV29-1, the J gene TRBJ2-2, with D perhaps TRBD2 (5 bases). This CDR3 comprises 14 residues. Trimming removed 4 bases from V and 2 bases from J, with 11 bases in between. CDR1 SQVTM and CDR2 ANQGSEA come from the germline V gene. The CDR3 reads CSVGLGVNTGELFF. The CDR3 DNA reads TGCAGCGTTGGACTCGGGGTCAACACCGGGGAGCTGTTTTTT.

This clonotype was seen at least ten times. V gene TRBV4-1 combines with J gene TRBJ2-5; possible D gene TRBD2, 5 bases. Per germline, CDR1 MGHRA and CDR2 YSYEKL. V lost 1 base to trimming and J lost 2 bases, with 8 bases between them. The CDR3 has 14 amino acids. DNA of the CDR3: TGCGCCAGCAGCCAAGTAGCGTATCAAGAGACCCAGTACTTC. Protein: CASSQVAYQETQYF.

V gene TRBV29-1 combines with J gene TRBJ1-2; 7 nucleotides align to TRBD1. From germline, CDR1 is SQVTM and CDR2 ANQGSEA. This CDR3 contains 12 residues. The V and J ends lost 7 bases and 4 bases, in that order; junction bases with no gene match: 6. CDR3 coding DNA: TGCAGCGCAAGACAGGGCGTCTATGGCTACACCTTC. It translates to CSARQGVYGYTF.

The CDR3 protein is CASSLGLGKEPYNSPLHF. DNA for the CDR3: TGTGCCAGCAGCTTAGGTCTGGGAAAAGAGCCCTATAATTCACCCCTCCACTTT. This rearrangement joins TRBV7-2 to TRBJ1-6; no reliable D call. This CDR3 contains 18 residues. Germline V gene data show CDR1 as SGHTA and CDR2 as FQGNSA. V was shortened by 1 base and J by 2 bases, with 15 bases between the two germline ends.

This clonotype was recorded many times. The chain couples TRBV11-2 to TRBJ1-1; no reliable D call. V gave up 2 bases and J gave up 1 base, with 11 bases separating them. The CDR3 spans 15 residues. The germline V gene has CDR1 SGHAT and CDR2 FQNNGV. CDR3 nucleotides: TGTGCCAGCAGCTTAAAGCGGGAGAGGAACACTGAAGCTTTCTTT. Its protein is CASSLKRERNTEAFF.

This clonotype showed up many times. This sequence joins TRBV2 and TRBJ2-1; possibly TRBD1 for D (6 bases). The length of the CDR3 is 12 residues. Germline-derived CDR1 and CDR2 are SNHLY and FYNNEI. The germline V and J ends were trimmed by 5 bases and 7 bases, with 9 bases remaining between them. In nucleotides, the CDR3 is TGTGCCAGCAGTATAACAGGGAATGAGCAGTTCTTC. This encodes CASSITGNEQFF. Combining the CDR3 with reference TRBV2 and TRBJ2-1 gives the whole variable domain EPEVTQTPSHQVTQMGQEVILRCVPISNHLYFYWYRQILGQKVEFLVSFYNNEISEKSEIFDDQFSVERPDGSNFTLKIRSTKLEDSAMYFCASSITGNEQFFGPGTRLTVL.

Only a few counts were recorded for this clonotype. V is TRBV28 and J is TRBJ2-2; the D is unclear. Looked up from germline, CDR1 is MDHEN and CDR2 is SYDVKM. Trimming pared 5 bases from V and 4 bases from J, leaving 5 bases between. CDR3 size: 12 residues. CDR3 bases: TGTGCCAGCAGTACTCCCACCGGGGAGCTGTTTTTT. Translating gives CASSTPTGELFF. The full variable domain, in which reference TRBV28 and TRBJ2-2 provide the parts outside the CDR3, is DVKVTQSSRYLVKRTGEKVFLECVQDMDHENMFWYRQDPGLGLRLIYFSYDVKMKEKGDIPEGYSVSREKKERFSLILESASTNQTSMYLCASSTPTGELFFGEGSRLTVL.

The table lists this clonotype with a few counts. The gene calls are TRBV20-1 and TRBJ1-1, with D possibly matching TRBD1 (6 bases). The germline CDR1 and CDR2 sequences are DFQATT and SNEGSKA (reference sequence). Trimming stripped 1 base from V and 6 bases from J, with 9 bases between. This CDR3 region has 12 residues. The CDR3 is CSARVGGPEAFF. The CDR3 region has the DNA TGCAGTGCTAGAGTTGGGGGGCCTGAAGCTTTCTTT.

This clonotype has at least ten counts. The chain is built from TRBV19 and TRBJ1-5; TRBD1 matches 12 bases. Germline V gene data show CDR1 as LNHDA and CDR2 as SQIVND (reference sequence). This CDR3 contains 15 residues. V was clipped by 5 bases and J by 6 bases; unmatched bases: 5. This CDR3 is CASSGTGGYGQPQHF. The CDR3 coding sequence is TGTGCCAGTAGTGGGACAGGGGGCTACGGTCAGCCCCAGCATTTT.

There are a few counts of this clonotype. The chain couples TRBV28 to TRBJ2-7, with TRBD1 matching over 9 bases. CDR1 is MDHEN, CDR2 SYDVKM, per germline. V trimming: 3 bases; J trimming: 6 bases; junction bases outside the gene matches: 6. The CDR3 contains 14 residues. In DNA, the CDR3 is TGTGCCAGCAGTTTGATTGGGACAGGGTCCGAGCAGTACTTC. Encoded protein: CASSLIGTGSEQYF.

CDR3 in DNA: TGCGCCAGCAGCCAAACCAGGGCTTGGGGTTCACCCCTCCACTTT. Protein sequence: CASSQTRAWGSPLHF. This chain joins TRBV4-3 and TRBJ1-6, with D possibly TRBD1 on 5 matching bases. CDR3 length: 15 amino acids. Deletions cut 2 bases from V and 9 bases from J, with 14 bases between. Per the germline V gene, CDR1 is LGHNA and CDR2 is YSLEER.

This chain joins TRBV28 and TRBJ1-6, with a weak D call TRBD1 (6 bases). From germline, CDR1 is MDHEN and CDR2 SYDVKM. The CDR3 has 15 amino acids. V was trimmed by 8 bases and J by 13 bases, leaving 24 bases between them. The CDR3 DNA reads TGTGCCAGCGGCATACCGGGACAATCAAAACCGCCCCTCCACTTT. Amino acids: CASGIPGQSKPPLHF. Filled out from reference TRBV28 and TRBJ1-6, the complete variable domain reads DVKVTQSSRYLVKRTGEKVFLECVQDMDHENMFWYRQDPGLGLRLIYFSYDVKMKEKGDIPEGYSVSREKKERFSLILESASTNQTSMYLCASGIPGQSKPPLHFGNGTRLTVT.